This T cell receptor beta chain stems from a study of control samples from healthy donors and cancer patients. The data were produced by immunoSEQ multiplex PCR, yet TCRdb's version contains in-frame clones alone and is incomplete. The data contain about 130,000 clones, 90% to 95% of them singletons. The source is a man aged 45-65 years with head and neck cancer. Sequenced sample: PBMCs.

The CDR3: CASSHSPLADYEQYF. CDR3 bases: TGCGCCAGCAGCCATTCTCCATTAGCGGACTACGAGCAGTACTTC. This chain connects TRBV4-1 to TRBJ2-7, with a weak D call TRBD2 (6 bases). In germline, CDR1 is MGHRA, CDR2 YSYEKL. The germline V and J ends were trimmed by 3 bases and 3 bases, with 15 bases remaining between them. CDR3 length: 15 residues.